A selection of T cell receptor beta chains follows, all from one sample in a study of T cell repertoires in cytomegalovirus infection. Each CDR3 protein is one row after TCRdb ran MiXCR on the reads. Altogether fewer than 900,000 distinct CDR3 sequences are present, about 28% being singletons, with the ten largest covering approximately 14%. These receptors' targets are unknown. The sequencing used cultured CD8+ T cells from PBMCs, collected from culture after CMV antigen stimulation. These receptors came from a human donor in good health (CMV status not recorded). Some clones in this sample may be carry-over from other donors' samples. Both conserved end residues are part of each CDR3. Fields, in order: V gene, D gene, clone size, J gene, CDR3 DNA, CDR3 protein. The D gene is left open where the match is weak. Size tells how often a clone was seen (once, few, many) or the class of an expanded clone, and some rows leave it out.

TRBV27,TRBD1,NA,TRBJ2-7,TGTGCCAGCAGTTTAACCGGGACAGGGGGCGGTTACGAGCAGTACTTC,CASSLTGTGGGYEQYF
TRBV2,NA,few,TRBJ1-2,TGTGCCAGCAGTGAAACCCGCAGGGGCTTAAACCCTTATGGCTACACCTTC,CASSETRRGLNPYGYTF
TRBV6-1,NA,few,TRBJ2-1,TGTGCCAGCAGTGAAGCCAGGGGGGGGGCATCCTACAATGAGCAGTTCTTC,CASSEARGGASYNEQFF
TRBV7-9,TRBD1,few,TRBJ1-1,TGTGCCAGCAGCTCTCGCGGAGGAACAGGGGGCAGGTGGGACACTGAAGCTTTCTTT,CASSSRGGTGGRWDTEAFF
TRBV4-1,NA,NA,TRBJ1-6,TGCGCCAGCAGCAGCGAGACGGGGAGTTCACCCCTCCACTTT,CASSSETGSSPLHF
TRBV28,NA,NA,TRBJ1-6,TGTGCCAGCTTTCATAGCTCCTATAATTCACCCCTCCACTTT,CASFHSSYNSPLHF
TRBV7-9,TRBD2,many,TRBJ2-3,TGTGCCAGCAGCTCGTTCGGGACTAGGGGAACAGATACGCAGTATTTT,CASSSFGTRGTDTQYF
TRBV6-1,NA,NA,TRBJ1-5,TGTGCCAGCAGGGCAGGGAGCAATCAGCCCCAGCATTTT,CASRAGSNQPQHF
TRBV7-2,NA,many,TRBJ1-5,TGTGCCAGCAGACCCAGGGGTGGGGATCAGCCCCAGCATTTT,CASRPRGGDQPQHF
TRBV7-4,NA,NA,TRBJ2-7,TGTGCCAGCGGACTGACGGAAGTCTACGAGCAGTACTTC,CASGLTEVYEQYF
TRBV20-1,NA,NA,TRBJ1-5,TGCAGTGCTAGCTCCGAGCCTTATAGCAATCAGCCCCAGCATTTT,CSASSEPYSNQPQHF
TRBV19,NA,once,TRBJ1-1,TGTGCCAGTAGTTTCAGGGCGTCTGAAGCTTTCTTT,CASSFRASEAFF
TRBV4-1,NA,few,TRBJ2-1,TGCGCCAGCAGCCCGGACTACCCCAATGAGCAGTTCTTC,CASSPDYPNEQFF
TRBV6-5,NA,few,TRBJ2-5,TGTGCCAGCAGCCCAGTGCAGGGAATGGAGACCCAGTACTTC,CASSPVQGMETQYF
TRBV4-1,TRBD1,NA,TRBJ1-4,TGCGCCAGCAGCCAAGCCGGACAGGTATTGGACGAAAAACTGTTTTTT,CASSQAGQVLDEKLFF
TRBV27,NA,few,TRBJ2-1,TGTGCCAGCAGTTCCCAGGTGGGGGGCTACAATGAGCAGTTCTTC,CASSSQVGGYNEQFF
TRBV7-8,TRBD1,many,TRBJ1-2,TGTGCCAGCAGCTTATCTCGGACAGGGGGCGTAAACTATGGCTACACCTTC,CASSLSRTGGVNYGYTF
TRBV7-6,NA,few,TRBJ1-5,TGTGCCAGCAGCTTAGGCGCGGTCCAGCCCCAGCATTTT,CASSLGAVQPQHF
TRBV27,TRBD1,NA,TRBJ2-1,TGTGCCAGCACCCTGACAGGGGGTATGGGGTTTTACAATGAGCAGTTCTTC,CASTLTGGMGFYNEQFF
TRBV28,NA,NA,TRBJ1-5,TGTGCCAGCAGTTCCTTAGGGGGGAGGCCCCAGCATTTT,CASSSLGGRPQHF
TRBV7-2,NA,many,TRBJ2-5,TGTGCCAGCAGCTTAGGCCTAGCGCCTCAAGAGACCCAGTACTTC,CASSLGLAPQETQYF
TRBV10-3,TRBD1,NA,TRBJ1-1,TGTGCCACCACTTGGGACAGGGACACTGAAGCTTTCTTT,CATTWDRDTEAFF
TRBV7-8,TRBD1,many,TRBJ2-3,TGTGCCAGCAGCACTCCGAGGACAGGGAATTTGGATACGCAGTATTTT,CASSTPRTGNLDTQYF
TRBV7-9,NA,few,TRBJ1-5,TGTGCCAGCAGCTTCGCAGACCATCAGCCCCAGCATTTT,CASSFADHQPQHF
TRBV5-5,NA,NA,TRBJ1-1,TGTGCCAGCAGCTTGGAGCATCCTTTGGGTCTCTTT,CASSLEHPLGLF
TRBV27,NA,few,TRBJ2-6,TGTGCCAGCAGTCCCAACATGCCTGGGGCCAACGTCCTGACTTTC,CASSPNMPGANVLTF
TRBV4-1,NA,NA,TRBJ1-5,TGCGCCAGCAGCCACCTTCAGGGAAGCAATCAGCCCCAGCATTTT,CASSHLQGSNQPQHF
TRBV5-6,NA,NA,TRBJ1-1,TGTGCCAGCAGCTTAGGAAAAATGAACACTGAAGCTTTCTTT,CASSLGKMNTEAFF
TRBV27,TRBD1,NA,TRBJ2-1,TGTGCCAGCACCGGACAGGGCTTTATCGGTGAGCAGTTCTTC,CASTGQGFIGEQFF
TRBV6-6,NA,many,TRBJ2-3,TGTGCCAGCACCGGGGGCCTAACTAGCACAGATACGCAGTATTTT,CASTGGLTSTDTQYF
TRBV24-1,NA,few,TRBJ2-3,TGTGCCACCAGTGATTTAACCACAGGGTCTATAGATACGCAGTATTTT,CATSDLTTGSIDTQYF